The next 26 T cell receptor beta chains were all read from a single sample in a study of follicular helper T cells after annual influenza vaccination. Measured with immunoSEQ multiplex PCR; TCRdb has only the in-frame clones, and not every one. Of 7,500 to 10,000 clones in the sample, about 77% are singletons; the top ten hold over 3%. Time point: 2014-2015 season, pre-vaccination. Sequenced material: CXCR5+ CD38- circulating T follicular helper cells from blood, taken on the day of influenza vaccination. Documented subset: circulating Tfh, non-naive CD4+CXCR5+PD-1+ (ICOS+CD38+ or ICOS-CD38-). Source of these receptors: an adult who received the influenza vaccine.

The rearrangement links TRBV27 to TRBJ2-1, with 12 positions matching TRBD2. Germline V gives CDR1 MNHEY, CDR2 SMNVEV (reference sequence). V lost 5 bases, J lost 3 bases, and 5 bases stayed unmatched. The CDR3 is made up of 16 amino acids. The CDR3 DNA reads TGTGCCAGCAGTGGAGGACTAGCGGGACACTACAATGAGCAGTTCTTC. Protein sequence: CASSGGLAGHYNEQFF.

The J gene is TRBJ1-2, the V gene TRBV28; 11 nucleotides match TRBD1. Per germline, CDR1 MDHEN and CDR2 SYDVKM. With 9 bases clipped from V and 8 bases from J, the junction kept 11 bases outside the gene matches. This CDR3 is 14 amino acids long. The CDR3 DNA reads TGTGCCAGTACCTCTCCGGGACAGGGGGAAGGCTACACCTTC. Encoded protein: CASTSPGQGEGYTF.

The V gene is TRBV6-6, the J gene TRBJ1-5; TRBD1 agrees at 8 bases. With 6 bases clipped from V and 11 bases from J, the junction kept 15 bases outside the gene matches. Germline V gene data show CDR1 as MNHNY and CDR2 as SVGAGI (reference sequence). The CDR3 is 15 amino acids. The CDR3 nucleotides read TGTGCCAGCAGGCCGCCTGACAGGGGTTACCCGGCCCAGCATTTT. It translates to CASRPPDRGYPAQHF.

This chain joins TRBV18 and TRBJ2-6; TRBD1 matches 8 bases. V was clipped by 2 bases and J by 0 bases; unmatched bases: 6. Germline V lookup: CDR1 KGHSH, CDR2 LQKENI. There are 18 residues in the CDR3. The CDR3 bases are TGTGCCAGCTCACCATTTGGGACAGGCCCCTCTGGGGCCAACGTCCTGACTTTC. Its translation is CASSPFGTGPSGANVLTF. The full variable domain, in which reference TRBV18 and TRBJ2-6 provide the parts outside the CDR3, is NAGVMQNPRHLVRRRGQEARLRCSPMKGHSHVYWYRQLPEEGLKFMVYLQKENIIDESGMPKERFSAEFPKEGPSILRIQQVVRGDSAAYFCASSPFGTGPSGANVLTFGAGSRLTVL.

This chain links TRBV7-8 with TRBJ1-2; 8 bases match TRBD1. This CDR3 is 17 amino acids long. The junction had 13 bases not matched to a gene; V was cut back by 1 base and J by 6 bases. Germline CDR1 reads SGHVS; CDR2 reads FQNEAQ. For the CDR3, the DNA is TGTGCCAGCAGCTTAGGGGCAGGGGGCTTTTATAAGGATGGCTACACCTTC. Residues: CASSLGAGGFYKDGYTF. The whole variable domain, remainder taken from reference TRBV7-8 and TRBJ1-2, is GAGVSQSPRYKVAKRGQDVALRCDPISGHVSLFWYQQALGQGPEFLTYFQNEAQLDKSGLPSDRFFAERPEGSVSTLKIQRTQQEDSAVYLCASSLGAGGFYKDGYTFGSGTRLTVV.

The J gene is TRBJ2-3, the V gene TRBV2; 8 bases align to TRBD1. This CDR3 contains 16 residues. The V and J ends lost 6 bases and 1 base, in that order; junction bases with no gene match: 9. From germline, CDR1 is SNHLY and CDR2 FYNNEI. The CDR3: CASSPQGQAGTDTQYF. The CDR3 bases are TGTGCCAGCAGCCCGCAGGGACAGGCGGGCACAGATACGCAGTATTTT.

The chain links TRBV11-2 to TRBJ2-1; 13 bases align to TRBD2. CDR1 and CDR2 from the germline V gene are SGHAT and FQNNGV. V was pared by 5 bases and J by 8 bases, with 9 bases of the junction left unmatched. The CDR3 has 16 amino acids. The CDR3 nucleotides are TGTGCCAGCAGCCGAGCTGGGACTAGCGGGAACCATGAGCAGTTCTTC. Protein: CASSRAGTSGNHEQFF.

This CDR3 is CASTTESTGTSGANVLTF. The CDR3 coding sequence is TGTGCCAGCACCACCGAGTCGACCGGGACATCTGGGGCCAACGTCCTGACTTTC. The chain couples TRBV4-2 to TRBJ2-6, with D possibly being TRBD1 (6 bases). This CDR3 has 18 amino acids. Trimming took 7 bases from V and 1 from J, leaving 20 bases between them. The germline V gene encodes CDR1 LGHNA and CDR2 YNFKEQ.

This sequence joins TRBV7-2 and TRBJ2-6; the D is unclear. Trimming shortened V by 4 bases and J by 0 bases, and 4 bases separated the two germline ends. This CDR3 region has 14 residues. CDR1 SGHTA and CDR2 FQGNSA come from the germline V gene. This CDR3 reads CASSSSSGANVLTF. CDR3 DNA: TGTGCCAGCAGCTCTAGCTCTGGGGCCAACGTCCTGACTTTC. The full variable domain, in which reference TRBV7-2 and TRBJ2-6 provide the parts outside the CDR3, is GAGVSQSPSNKVTEKGKDVELRCDPISGHTALYWYRQSLGQGLEFLIYFQGNSAPDKSGLPSDRFSAERTGGSVSTLTIQRTQQEDSAVYLCASSSSSGANVLTFGAGSRLTVL.

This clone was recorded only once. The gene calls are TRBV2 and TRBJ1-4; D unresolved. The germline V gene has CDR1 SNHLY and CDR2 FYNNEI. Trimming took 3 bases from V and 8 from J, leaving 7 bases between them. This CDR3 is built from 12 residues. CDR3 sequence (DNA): TGTGCCAGCAGTGAGCAGCCAGAAAAACTGTTTTTT. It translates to CASSEQPEKLFF.

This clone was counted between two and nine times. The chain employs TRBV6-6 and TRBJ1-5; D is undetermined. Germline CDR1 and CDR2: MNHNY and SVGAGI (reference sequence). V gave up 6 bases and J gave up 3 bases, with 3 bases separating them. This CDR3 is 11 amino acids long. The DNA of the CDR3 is TGTGCCAGCAGAGACAATCAGCCCCAGCATTTT. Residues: CASRDNQPQHF.

CDR3 in DNA: TGTGCCAGCAGCTTGAGGCAGAATGGCTACACCTTC. It translates to CASSLRQNGYTF. The V call is TRBV5-6, the J call TRBJ1-2, with D hard to call. Germline CDR1 is SGHDT and CDR2 is YYEEEE. This CDR3 is built from 12 residues. Trimming took 1 base from V and 6 from J, leaving 7 bases between them.

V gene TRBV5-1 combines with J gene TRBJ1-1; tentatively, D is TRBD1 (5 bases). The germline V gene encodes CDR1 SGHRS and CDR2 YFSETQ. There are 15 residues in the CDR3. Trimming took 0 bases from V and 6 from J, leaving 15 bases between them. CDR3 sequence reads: CASSLGLDSGAEAFF. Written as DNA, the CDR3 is TGCGCCAGCAGCTTGGGGCTCGACAGCGGAGCTGAAGCTTTCTTT.

Written as DNA, the CDR3 is TGTGCCAGCAGCTCGATTCTTGCCGGGACAGGCGCCAAAAACATTCAGTACTTC. Its protein product is CASSSILAGTGAKNIQYF. V usage is TRBV11-1 and J usage is TRBJ2-4; TRBD1 aligns across 8 bases. Trimming at V came to 4 bases and at J to 1 base, leaving 12 bases not matched to a gene. The CDR3 has 18 residues. Germline CDR1 is SGHAT and CDR2 is FQDESV (reference sequence).

The CDR3 nucleotides read TGTGCCAGCAGCCTTAATAGAGGGCTGTTTTTT. Protein product: CASSLNRGLFF. V and J are TRBV28 and TRBJ2-2; D remains unclear. The CDR3 has 11 residues. The V gene lost 6 bases and the J gene lost 13 bases, with 12 bases spanning the gap. Germline CDR1 is MDHEN and CDR2 is SYDVKM.

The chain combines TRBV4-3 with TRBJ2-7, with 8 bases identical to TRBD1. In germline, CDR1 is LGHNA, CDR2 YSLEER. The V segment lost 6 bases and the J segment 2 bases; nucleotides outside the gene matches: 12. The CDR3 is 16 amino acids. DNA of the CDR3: TGCGCCAGCAGTAGAACCTCCGGGACAGGTACCTACGAGCAGTACTTC. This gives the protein CASSRTSGTGTYEQYF.

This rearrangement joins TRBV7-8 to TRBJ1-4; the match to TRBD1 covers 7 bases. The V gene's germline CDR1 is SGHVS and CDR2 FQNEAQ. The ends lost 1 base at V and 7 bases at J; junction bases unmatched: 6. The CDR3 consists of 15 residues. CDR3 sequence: CASSLDWDSSEKLFF. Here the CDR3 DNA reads TGTGCCAGCAGCTTAGATTGGGACAGCAGTGAAAAACTGTTTTTT.

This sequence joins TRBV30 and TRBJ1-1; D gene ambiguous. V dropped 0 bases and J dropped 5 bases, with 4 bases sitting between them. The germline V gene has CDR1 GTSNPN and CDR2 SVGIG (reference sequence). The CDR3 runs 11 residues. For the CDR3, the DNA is TGTGCCTGGAGTGTGGAAACTGAAGCTTTCTTT. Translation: CAWSVETEAFF.

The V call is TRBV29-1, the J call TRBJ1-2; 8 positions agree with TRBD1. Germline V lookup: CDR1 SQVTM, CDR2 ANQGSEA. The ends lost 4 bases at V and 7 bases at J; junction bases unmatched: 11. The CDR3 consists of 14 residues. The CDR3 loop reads CSVVIGRGRSGYTF. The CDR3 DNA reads TGCAGCGTTGTTATCGGCAGGGGGCGGTCTGGCTACACCTTC. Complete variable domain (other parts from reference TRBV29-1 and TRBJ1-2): SAVISQKPSRDICQRGTSLTIQCQVDSQVTMMFWYRQQPGQSLTLIATANQGSEATYESGFVIDKFPISRPNLTFSTLTVSNMSPEDSSIYLCSVVIGRGRSGYTFGSGTRLTVV.

The CDR3 loop is CASSLAGRTGELFF. CDR3 sequence (DNA): TGTGCCAGCAGCTTGGCAGGTCGCACCGGGGAGCTGTTTTTT. The chain carries TRBV7-2 and TRBJ2-2; D not certain. The CDR3 is 14 residues long. Germline lookup yields CDR1 SGHTA and CDR2 FQGNSA. V was clipped by 3 bases and J by 4 bases, with 9 bases between them.

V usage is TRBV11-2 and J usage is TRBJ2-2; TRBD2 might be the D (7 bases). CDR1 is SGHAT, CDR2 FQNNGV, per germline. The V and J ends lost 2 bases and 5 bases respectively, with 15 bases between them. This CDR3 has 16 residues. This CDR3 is CASSLSREGVTGELFF. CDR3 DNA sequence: TGTGCCAGCAGCTTAAGTAGGGAGGGGGTTACCGGGGAGCTGTTTTTT.

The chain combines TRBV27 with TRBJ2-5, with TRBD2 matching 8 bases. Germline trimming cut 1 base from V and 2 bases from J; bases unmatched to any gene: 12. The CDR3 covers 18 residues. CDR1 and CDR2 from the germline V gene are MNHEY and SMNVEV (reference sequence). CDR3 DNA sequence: TGTGCCAGCAGTTTATACGCCGCGACTAGCGCAACACAAGAGACCCAGTACTTC. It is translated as CASSLYAATSATQETQYF.

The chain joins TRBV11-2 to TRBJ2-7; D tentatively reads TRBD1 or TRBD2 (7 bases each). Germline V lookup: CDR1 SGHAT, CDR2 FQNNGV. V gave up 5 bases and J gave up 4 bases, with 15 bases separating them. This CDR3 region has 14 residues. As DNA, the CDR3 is TGTGCCAGCAGCACCGACAGGGAGGGATACGAGCAGTACTTC. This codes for CASSTDREGYEQYF.

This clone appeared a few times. The CDR3 loop is CASSEGSKAFF. In DNA, the CDR3 is TGTGCCAGCAGTGAGGGCAGTAAAGCTTTCTTT. This chain joins TRBV2 and TRBJ1-1; D is undetermined. Germline CDR1 reads SNHLY; CDR2 reads FYNNEI. The CDR3 loop spans 11 amino acids. Between the trimmed V and J ends, which lost 3 bases and 9 bases, there was a span of 8 bases.

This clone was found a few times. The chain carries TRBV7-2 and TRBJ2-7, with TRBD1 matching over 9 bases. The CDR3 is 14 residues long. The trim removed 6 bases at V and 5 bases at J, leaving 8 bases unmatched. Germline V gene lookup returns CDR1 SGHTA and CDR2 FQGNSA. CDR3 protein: CASSYGQGRNEQYF. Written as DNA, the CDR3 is TGTGCCAGCAGTTACGGACAGGGGCGAAACGAGCAGTACTTC.

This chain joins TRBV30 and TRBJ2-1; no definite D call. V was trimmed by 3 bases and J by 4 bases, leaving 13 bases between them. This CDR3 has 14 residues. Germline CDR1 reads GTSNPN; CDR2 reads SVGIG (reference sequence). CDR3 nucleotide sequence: TGTGCCTGGAGATTGGGGTGGTTATACAATGAGCAGTTCTTC. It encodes CAWRLGWLYNEQFF. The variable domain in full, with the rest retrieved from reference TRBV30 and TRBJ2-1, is SQTIHQWPATLVQPVGSPLSLECTVEGTSNPNLYWYRQAAGRGLQLLFYSVGIGQISSEVPQNLSASRPQDRQFILSSKKLLLSDSGFYLCAWRLGWLYNEQFFGPGTRLTVL.